The 27 T cell receptor beta chains presented below share a single source sample, sequenced in a study of memory CD4+ T cells and cytomegalovirus serostatus. Single viable CD3+CD4+CD8-CD45RO+ cells were sorted as the memory CD4+ T cells. Clones were read by immunoSEQ multiplex PCR, and TCRdb kept only the in-frame ones, dropping some. The data show about 25,000 clones, with under 85% seen just once and around 0.68% held by the top ten. Sequencing was done on a sample of memory CD4+ T cells from blood. The source is an adult in good health and CMV-seronegative.

Details on this clone: The same CDR3 arises from other DNA sequences in this sample as well. The V call is TRBV5-6, the J call TRBJ1-4; 7 bases are a match to TRBD1. The CDR3 length is 15 residues. The germline V gene encodes CDR1 SGHDT and CDR2 YYEEEE. The junction had 4 bases not matched to a gene; V was cut back by 2 bases and J by 3 bases. For the CDR3, the DNA is TGTGCCAGCAGCTTAACCGGGACAGCTAATGAAAAACTGTTTTTT. It yields the protein CASSLTGTANEKLFF.

The chain carries TRBV2 and TRBJ1-1; no firm D call. This CDR3 is 14 amino acids long. V was pared by 4 bases and J by 0 bases, with 9 bases between. Germline V lookup: CDR1 SNHLY, CDR2 FYNNEI. In DNA, the CDR3 is TGTGCCAGCAGTGTTACGGGGATGAACACTGAAGCTTTCTTT. Encoded protein: CASSVTGMNTEAFF.

The V and J genes are TRBV23-1 and TRBJ1-2; no reliable D call. TRBV23-1 is known as an ORF, though its function is uncertain. The ends were cut back, 9 bases at V and 8 bases at J, with 13 bases in the middle. CDR3 length: 11 amino acids. This CDR3 reads CARVFARGYTF. In nucleotides, the CDR3 is TGCGCCAGGGTATTTGCCCGGGGCTACACCTTC.

The V and J genes are TRBV30 and TRBJ1-1; 7 nucleotides line up with TRBD1. The CDR3 has 13 residues. After removal of 1 base from V and 4 bases from J, the junction contained 3 bases not matched to a gene. Germline loops: CDR1 GTSNPN, CDR2 SVGIG (reference sequence). The CDR3 sequence is CAWSGRGATEAFF. In nucleotides, the CDR3 is TGTGCCTGGAGTGGCAGGGGGGCCACTGAAGCTTTCTTT. Full variable domain (outside the CDR3, taken from reference TRBV30 and TRBJ1-1): SQTIHQWPATLVQPVGSPLSLECTVEGTSNPNLYWYRQAAGRGLQLLFYSVGIGQISSEVPQNLSASRPQDRQFILSSKKLLLSDSGFYLCAWSGRGATEAFFGQGTRLTVV.

The rearrangement joins TRBV2 to TRBJ2-2, with D perhaps TRBD1 (5 bases). Germline assignment: CDR1 SNHLY and CDR2 FYNNEI. This CDR3 region has 13 residues. Trimming removed 5 bases at V and 4 bases at J, with 8 bases between. CDR3 protein: CASSPDSTGELFF. Here the CDR3 DNA reads TGTGCCAGCAGTCCAGACAGCACCGGGGAGCTGTTTTTT.

This chain connects TRBV23-1 to TRBJ2-7, with D possibly being TRBD1 (5 bases). TRBV23-1 is flagged as an ORF with uncertain function. The CDR3 covers 15 residues. Trimming left V 4 bases short and J 0 bases short, with 13 bases between. The CDR3 sequence is CASSPETEVSYEQYF. The CDR3, as DNA: TGCGCCAGCAGTCCGGAGACAGAGGTCTCCTACGAGCAGTACTTC.

This clone appeared once. The J gene is TRBJ2-7, the V gene TRBV18, with D tentatively TRBD1 or TRBD2 (5 bases each). CDR3 length equals 14 residues. V shed 1 base and J shed 2 bases, with 9 bases lying between them. Germline CDR1 reads KGHSH; CDR2 reads LQKENI. The CDR3: CASSPQGTPYEQYF. CDR3 DNA sequence: TGTGCCAGCTCACCACAGGGGACCCCCTACGAGCAGTACTTC.

The chain is built from TRBV5-1 and TRBJ2-2, with D tentatively TRBD2 (6 bases). The length of the CDR3 is 14 residues. Germline loops: CDR1 SGHRS, CDR2 YFSETQ. V lost 5 bases and J 3 bases, leaving 11 bases between the germline ends. The CDR3 nucleotides are TGCGCCAGCAGGGCGGAGGGCTACACCGGGGAGCTGTTTTTT. It specifies CASRAEGYTGELFF.

The J gene is TRBJ1-5, the V gene TRBV27; maybe TRBD1 (6 bases). The V end was cut by 3 bases, the J end by 4 bases, with 13 bases between. The CDR3 is 15 residues long. Germline V gives CDR1 MNHEY, CDR2 SMNVEV (reference sequence). In DNA, the CDR3 is TGTGCCAGCAGTTTGGGGGGCGCAGGAAATCAGCCCCAGCATTTT. This translates into CASSLGGAGNQPQHF.

V gene TRBV18 combines with J gene TRBJ1-3; D is unresolved. The CDR3 length is 11 residues. V lost 1 base and J 8 bases, leaving 3 bases between the germline ends. CDR1 and CDR2 from the germline V gene are KGHSH and LQKENI. The CDR3 protein is CASSPRDTIYF. CDR3 coding DNA: TGTGCCAGCTCACCACGCGACACCATATATTTT.

The chain employs TRBV27 and TRBJ1-3; 8 bases align to TRBD1. In germline, CDR1 is MNHEY, CDR2 SMNVEV (reference sequence). CDR3 length equals 14 residues. V shed 7 bases and J 0 bases; nucleotides not matched to a gene: 2. CDR3 loop: CASKTGGSGNTIYF. The CDR3 nucleotides are TGTGCCAGCAAAACAGGGGGCTCTGGAAACACCATATATTTT.

The rearrangement uses TRBV28 and TRBJ1-1; D unclear. This CDR3 is built from 13 residues. The V gene's germline CDR1 is MDHEN and CDR2 SYDVKM. The germline V and J ends were trimmed by 1 base and 5 bases, with 8 bases remaining between them. In nucleotides, the CDR3 is TGTGCCAGCAGTTTATTCCAGACAACTGAAGCTTTCTTT. It is translated as CASSLFQTTEAFF.

V and J are TRBV10-2 and TRBJ2-1; 13 nucleotides match TRBD2. The ends lost 4 bases at V and 4 bases at J; junction bases unmatched: 1. There are 15 residues in the CDR3. Germline V lookup: CDR1 WSHSY, CDR2 SAAADI. CDR3 loop: CASSGTSGGYNEQFF. The CDR3 DNA sequence: TGCGCCAGCAGTGGGACTAGCGGGGGATACAATGAGCAGTTCTTC.

This clone was recorded only once. J is TRBJ2-3 and V is TRBV5-4; 9 nucleotides match TRBD1. The CDR3 is made up of 14 amino acids. V lost 5 bases and J lost 4; bases outside the gene matches: 5. Germline V gene sequence: CDR1 SGHNT, CDR2 YYREEE (reference sequence). CDR3 protein: CASRQGASADTQYF. CDR3 bases: TGTGCCAGCAGACAGGGGGCCAGTGCAGATACGCAGTATTTT.

This chain connects TRBV11-2 to TRBJ1-1; D is ambiguous. The ends were cut back, 4 bases at V and 3 bases at J, with 3 bases in the middle. The CDR3 covers 11 residues. Germline V gives CDR1 SGHAT, CDR2 FQNNGV. The CDR3: CASSSYTEAFF. DNA for the CDR3: TGTGCCAGCAGCTCCTACACTGAAGCTTTCTTT.

The chain links TRBV5-1 to TRBJ1-4; D is undetermined. From germline, CDR1 is SGHRS and CDR2 YFSETQ. Trimming cost V 7 bases and J 3 bases, with 16 bases left between them. The CDR3 consists of 15 residues. CDR3 coding DNA: TGCGCCAGCTCCTACTTCGGCCGCCCTAATGAAAAACTGTTTTTT. This translates into CASSYFGRPNEKLFF. Full variable domain (missing parts from reference TRBV5-1 and TRBJ1-4): KAGVTQTPRYLIKTRGQQVTLSCSPISGHRSVSWYQQTPGQGLQFLFEYFSETQRNKGNFPGRFSGRQFSNSRSEMNVSTLELGDSALYLCASSYFGRPNEKLFFGSGTQLSVL.

This clone was detected a few times. The V gene is TRBV11-2, the J gene TRBJ2-2; a possible D gene is TRBD1 (5 bases). V lost 1 base to trimming and J lost 7 bases, with 7 bases between them. The V gene's germline CDR1 is SGHAT and CDR2 FQNNGV. This CDR3 has 13 amino acids. The CDR3 loop reads CASSLAGFGELFF. Written as DNA, the CDR3 is TGTGCCAGCAGCTTAGCAGGGTTCGGGGAGCTGTTTTTT.

This clone was observed once. The V and J genes are TRBV27 and TRBJ2-5; D call uncertain. Germline V gene data show CDR1 as MNHEY and CDR2 as SMNVEV (reference sequence). The CDR3 is 15 residues long. Trimming left V 5 bases short and J 5 bases short, with 18 bases between. The CDR3 DNA sequence: TGTGCCAGCAGTCGAGGTGCTCGGAAGTTGGAGACCCAGTACTTC. This gives the protein CASSRGARKLETQYF.

V is TRBV7-2 and J is TRBJ1-4; the D gene is possibly TRBD1 (5 bases). This CDR3 has 14 residues. Germline V gene sequence: CDR1 SGHTA, CDR2 FQGNSA. Between the trimmed V and J ends, which lost 6 bases and 7 bases, there was a span of 15 bases. CDR3 bases: TGTGCCAGCAGGCGGGAGGGGCGGAGTGAAAAACTGTTTTTT. This encodes CASRREGRSEKLFF.

This chain joins TRBV5-1 and TRBJ1-2, with D perhaps TRBD1 (5 bases). The CDR3 spans 14 residues. The germline gives CDR1 SGHRS, CDR2 YFSETQ. V was shortened by 4 bases and J by 4 bases, with 14 bases between the two germline ends. CDR3 sequence: CASSPAQGSYGYTF. Written as DNA, the CDR3 is TGCGCCAGCAGCCCCGCTCAGGGAAGCTATGGCTACACCTTC.

This clone rates as medium-sized. This chain connects TRBV4-1 to TRBJ1-1; 7 bases align to TRBD1. The CDR3 is 15 amino acids. The germline V gene encodes CDR1 MGHRA and CDR2 YSYEKL. V shed 7 bases and J 1 base; nucleotides not matched to a gene: 9. This CDR3 reads CASTPHRGRNTEAFF. The CDR3 coding sequence is TGCGCCAGCACTCCACACAGGGGTAGGAACACTGAAGCTTTCTTT.

The rearrangement links TRBV5-1 to TRBJ2-7, with a tentative D call TRBD2 (10 bases). The CDR3 contains 18 residues. Trimming stripped 2 bases from V and 3 bases from J, with 24 bases between. Germline assignment: CDR1 SGHRS and CDR2 YFSETQ. CDR3 nucleotide sequence: TGCGCCAGCAGCTTCCTGGGACAGGGAGCTAGCGGGGGCTACGAGCAGTACTTC. This sequence encodes CASSFLGQGASGGYEQYF.

Regarding this clone: Other DNA variants within this sample encode the same CDR3. This rearrangement joins TRBV30 to TRBJ1-3; no firm D call. Germline values: CDR1 GTSNPN, CDR2 SVGIG (reference sequence). The CDR3 covers 13 residues. V shed 0 bases and J shed 4 bases, with 7 bases lying between them. The CDR3 here is CAWSVGAGNTIYF. In nucleotides, the CDR3 is TGTGCCTGGAGTGTAGGTGCCGGAAACACCATATATTTT.

The genes are TRBV7-2 and TRBJ2-3; no definite D call. The CDR3 consists of 14 residues. Germline lookup yields CDR1 SGHTA and CDR2 FQGNSA. Trimming removed 1 base from V and 8 bases from J, with 13 bases in between. The CDR3, as DNA: TGTGCCAGCAGCTTAGAAGGTACCTCGGGTACGCAGTATTTT. Its translation is CASSLEGTSGTQYF. Filled out from reference TRBV7-2 and TRBJ2-3, the complete variable domain reads GAGVSQSPSNKVTEKGKDVELRCDPISGHTALYWYRQSLGQGLEFLIYFQGNSAPDKSGLPSDRFSAERTGGSVSTLTIQRTQQEDSAVYLCASSLEGTSGTQYFGPGTRLTVL.

V and J are TRBV6-6 and TRBJ2-5; D unresolved. The germline gives CDR1 MNHNY, CDR2 SVGAGI (reference sequence). The CDR3 runs to 15 residues. V lost 0 bases and J 4 bases, leaving 12 bases between the germline ends. In nucleotides, the CDR3 is TGTGCCAGCAGTTACTCGTTAGGGCTGGGAGAGACCCAGTACTTC. Encoded protein: CASSYSLGLGETQYF.

J is TRBJ2-1 and V is TRBV30; no definite D call. Germline-derived CDR1 and CDR2 are GTSNPN and SVGIG (reference sequence). With 3 bases removed from V and 5 bases from J, the gap between germline ends came to 8 bases. CDR3 size: 12 residues. The CDR3: CAWSPRDNEQFF. CDR3 nucleotides: TGTGCCTGGAGCCCCCGGGACAATGAGCAGTTCTTC.

This chain joins TRBV5-6 and TRBJ1-2; TRBD1 matches 9 bases. Per the germline V gene, CDR1 is SGHDT and CDR2 is YYEEEE. J lost 4 bases, V lost 4 bases, and 11 bases had no gene match. This CDR3 is built from 16 residues. DNA for the CDR3: TGTGCCAGCAGCAGGCAGGGACAGGGTATCAGCTATGGCTACACCTTC. It specifies CASSRQGQGISYGYTF.